The clone carrying this T cell receptor beta chain was observed a few times. This record belongs to a study of blood T cells in healthy people across ages. This CDR3 is 13 amino acids long. V lost 6 bases and J 2 bases, leaving 11 bases between the germline ends. Through a sample-barcoded 5' primer and a J-beta primer mix, a second PCR was run for roughly 7 to 11 cycles. MiXCR, applied by TCRdb to the 5' RACE reads, yields one record per CDR3 protein. In the table there are about 970,000 distinct CDR3 sequences, about 53% of which are singletons. The sequenced sample was blood. The clonotype was recovered from a woman aged 60-75 years in good health. The chain has TRBV12-3 or TRBV12-4 and TRBJ2-7; D is uncertain. CDR3 amino acids: CASSHSRTYEQYF. Here the CDR3 DNA reads TGTGCCAGCAGCCACAGCAGAACCTACGAGCAGTACTTC.